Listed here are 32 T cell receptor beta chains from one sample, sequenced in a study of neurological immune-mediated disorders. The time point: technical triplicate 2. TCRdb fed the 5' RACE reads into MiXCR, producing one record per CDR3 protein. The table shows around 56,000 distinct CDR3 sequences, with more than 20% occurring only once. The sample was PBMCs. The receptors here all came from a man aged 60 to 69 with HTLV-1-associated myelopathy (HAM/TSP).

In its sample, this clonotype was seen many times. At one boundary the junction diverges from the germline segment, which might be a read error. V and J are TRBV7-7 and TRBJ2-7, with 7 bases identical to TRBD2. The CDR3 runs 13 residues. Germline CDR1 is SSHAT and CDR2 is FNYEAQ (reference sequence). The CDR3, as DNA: TGTGCTAGCAGCTGGGAAGCGGGGTACGAGCAGTACTTC. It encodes CASSWEAGYEQYF.

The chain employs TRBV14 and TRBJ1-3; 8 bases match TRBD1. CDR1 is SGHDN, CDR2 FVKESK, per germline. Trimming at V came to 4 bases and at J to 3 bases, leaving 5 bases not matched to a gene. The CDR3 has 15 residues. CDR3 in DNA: TGTGCCAGCAGCCCCTCTGGGACAGGTGGAAACACCATATATTTT. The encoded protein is CASSPSGTGGNTIYF.

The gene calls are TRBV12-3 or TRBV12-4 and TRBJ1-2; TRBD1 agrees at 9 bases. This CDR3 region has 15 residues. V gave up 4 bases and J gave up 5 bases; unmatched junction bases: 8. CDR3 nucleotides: TGTGCCAGCAGTTCCGGACAGGGGTTACTATATGGCTACACCTTC. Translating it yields CASSSGQGLLYGYTF.

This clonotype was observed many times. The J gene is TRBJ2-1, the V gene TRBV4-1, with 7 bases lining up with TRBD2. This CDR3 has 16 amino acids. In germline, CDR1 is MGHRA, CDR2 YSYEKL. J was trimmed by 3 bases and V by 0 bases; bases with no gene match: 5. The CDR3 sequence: CASSQDLAVNYNEQFF. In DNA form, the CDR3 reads TGCGCCAGCAGCCAAGATCTAGCGGTAAACTACAATGAGCAGTTCTTC.

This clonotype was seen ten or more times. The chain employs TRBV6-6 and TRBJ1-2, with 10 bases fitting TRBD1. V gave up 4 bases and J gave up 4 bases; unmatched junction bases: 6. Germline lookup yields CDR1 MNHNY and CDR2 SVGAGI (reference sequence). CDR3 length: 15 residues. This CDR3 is CASSFLGTGVYGYTF. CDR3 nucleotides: TGTGCCAGCAGTTTTTTAGGGACAGGGGTCTATGGCTACACCTTC.

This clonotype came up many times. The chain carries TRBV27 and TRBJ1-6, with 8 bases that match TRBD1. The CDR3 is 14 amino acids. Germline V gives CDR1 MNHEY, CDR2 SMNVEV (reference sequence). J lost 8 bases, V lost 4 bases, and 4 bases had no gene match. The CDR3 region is CASSSQGVYSPLHF. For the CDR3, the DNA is TGTGCCAGCAGTTCACAGGGGGTTTATTCACCCCTCCACTTT.

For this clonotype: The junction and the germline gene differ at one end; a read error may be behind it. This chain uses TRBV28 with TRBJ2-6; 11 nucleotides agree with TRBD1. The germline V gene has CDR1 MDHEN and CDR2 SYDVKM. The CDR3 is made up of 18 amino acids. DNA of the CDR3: TGTGCCAGCAGTGCCTCTGGGACAGGGGGTTATGGGGCCAACTTCCTAACTTTC. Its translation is CASSASGTGGYGANFLTF.

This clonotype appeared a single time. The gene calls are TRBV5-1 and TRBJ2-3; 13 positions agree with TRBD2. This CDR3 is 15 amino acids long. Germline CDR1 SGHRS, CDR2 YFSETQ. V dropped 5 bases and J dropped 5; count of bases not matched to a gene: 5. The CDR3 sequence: CASRWTSGSGDTQYF. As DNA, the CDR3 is TGCGCCAGCAGATGGACTAGCGGGAGTGGAGATACGCAGTATTTT.

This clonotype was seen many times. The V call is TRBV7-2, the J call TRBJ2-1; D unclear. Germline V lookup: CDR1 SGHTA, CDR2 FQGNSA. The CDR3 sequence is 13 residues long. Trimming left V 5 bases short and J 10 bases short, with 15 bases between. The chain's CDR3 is CASSLTPIGEQFF. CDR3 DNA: TGTGCCAGCAGCCTAACCCCGATAGGGGAGCAGTTCTTC. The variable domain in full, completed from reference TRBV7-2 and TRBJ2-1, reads GAGVSQSPSNKVTEKGKDVELRCDPISGHTALYWYRQSLGQGLEFLIYFQGNSAPDKSGLPSDRFSAERTGGSVSTLTIQRTQQEDSAVYLCASSLTPIGEQFFGPGTRLTVL.

CDR3 amino acids: CASSVGPGGKDEQFF. CDR3 DNA sequence: TGTGCCAGCAGCGTAGGCCCGGGGGGGAAAGATGAGCAGTTCTTC. The rearrangement links TRBV9 to TRBJ2-1, with TRBD2 matching over 8 bases. Germline lookup yields CDR1 SGDLS and CDR2 YYNGEE. CDR3 size: 15 residues. V shed 0 bases, J shed 8 bases, and the junction held 7 bases outside the gene matches.

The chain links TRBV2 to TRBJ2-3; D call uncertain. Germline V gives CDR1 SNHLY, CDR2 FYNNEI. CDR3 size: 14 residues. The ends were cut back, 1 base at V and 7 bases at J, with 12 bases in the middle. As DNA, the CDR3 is TGTGCCAGCAGTGAAGGGGCCTTTGTTAATACGCAGTATTTT. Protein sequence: CASSEGAFVNTQYF.

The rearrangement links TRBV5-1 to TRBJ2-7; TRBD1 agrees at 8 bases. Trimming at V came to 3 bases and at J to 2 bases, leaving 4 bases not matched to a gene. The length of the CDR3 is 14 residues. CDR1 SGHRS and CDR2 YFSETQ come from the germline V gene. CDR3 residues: CASSYRTGTYEQYF. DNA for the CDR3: TGCGCCAGCAGCTACCGGACAGGGACCTACGAGCAGTACTTC.

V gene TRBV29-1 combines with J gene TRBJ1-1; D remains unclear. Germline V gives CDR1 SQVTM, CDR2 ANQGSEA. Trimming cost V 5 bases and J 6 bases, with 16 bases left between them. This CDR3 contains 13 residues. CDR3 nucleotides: TGCAGCGTTCGAATGGGTGTATGGGCTGAAGCTTTCTTT. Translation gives CSVRMGVWAEAFF.

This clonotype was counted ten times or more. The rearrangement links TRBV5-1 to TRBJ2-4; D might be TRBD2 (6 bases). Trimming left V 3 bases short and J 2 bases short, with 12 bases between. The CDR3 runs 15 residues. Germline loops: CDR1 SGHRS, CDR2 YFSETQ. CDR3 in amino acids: CASSWRGETKNIQYF. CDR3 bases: TGCGCCAGCAGCTGGAGGGGCGAAACCAAAAACATTCAGTACTTC.

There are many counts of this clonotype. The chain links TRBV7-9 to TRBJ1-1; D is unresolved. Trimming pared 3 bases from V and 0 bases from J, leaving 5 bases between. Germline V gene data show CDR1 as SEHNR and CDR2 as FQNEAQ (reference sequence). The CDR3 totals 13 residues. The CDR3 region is CASSFRVNTEAFF. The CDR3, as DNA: TGTGCCAGCAGCTTTAGGGTGAACACTGAAGCTTTCTTT.

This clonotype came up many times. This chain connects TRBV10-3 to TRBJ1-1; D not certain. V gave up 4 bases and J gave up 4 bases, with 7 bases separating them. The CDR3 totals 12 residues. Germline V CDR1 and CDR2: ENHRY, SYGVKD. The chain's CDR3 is CAISALGTEAFF. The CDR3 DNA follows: TGTGCCATCAGTGCCTTAGGCACTGAAGCTTTCTTT.

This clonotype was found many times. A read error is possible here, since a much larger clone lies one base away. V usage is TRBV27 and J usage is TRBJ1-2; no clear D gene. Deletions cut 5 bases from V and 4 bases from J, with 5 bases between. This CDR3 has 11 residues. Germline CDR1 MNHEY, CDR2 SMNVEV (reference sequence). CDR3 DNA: TGTGCCAGCAGTGAGGGCTATGGCTACACCTTC. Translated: CASSEGYGYTF.

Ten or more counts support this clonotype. CDR3 protein: CASSPSSGGGYTF. The CDR3 coding sequence is TGTGCCAGCAGTCCTTCGTCAGGGGGTGGCTACACCTTC. The rearrangement joins TRBV12-3 or TRBV12-4 to TRBJ1-2; 7 nucleotides line up with TRBD1. V was pared by 5 bases and J by 7 bases, with 7 bases of the junction left unmatched. The CDR3 length is 13 residues.

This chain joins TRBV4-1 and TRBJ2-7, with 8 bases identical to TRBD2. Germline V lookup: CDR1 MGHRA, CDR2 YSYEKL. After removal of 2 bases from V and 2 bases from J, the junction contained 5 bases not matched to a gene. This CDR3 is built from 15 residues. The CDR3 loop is CASSQKLAEAYEQYF. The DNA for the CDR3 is TGCGCCAGCAGCCAAAAACTAGCGGAAGCCTACGAGCAGTACTTC.

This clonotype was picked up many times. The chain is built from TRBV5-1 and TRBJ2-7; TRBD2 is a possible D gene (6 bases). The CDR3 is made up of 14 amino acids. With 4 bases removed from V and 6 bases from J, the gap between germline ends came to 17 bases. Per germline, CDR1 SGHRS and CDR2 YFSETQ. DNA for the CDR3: TGCGCCAGCAGCGTATCCGGGACTGGGGGCGAGCAGTACTTC. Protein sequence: CASSVSGTGGEQYF.

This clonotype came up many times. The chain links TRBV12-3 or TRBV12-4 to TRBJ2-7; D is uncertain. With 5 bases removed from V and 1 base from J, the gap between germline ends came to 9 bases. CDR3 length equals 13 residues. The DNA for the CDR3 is TGTGCCAGCAGTCCGCTGAAGTCCTACGAGCAGTACTTC. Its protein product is CASSPLKSYEQYF.

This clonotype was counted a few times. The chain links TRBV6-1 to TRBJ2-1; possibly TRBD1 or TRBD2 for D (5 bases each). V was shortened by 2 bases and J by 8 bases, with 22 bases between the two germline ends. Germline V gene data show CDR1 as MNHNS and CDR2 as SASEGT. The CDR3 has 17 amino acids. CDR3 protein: CASSERVYRDPGDEQFF. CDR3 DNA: TGTGCCAGCAGTGAACGGGTTTACCGGGACCCAGGCGATGAGCAGTTCTTC.

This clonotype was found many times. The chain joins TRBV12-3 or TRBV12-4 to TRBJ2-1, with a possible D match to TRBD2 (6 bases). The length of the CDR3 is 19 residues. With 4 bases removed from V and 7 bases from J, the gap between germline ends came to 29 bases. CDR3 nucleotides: TGTGCCAGCAGTTCCAACATCGGGGGACTTTTAAGTAGGGGTAATGAGCAGTTCTTC. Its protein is CASSSNIGGLLSRGNEQFF.

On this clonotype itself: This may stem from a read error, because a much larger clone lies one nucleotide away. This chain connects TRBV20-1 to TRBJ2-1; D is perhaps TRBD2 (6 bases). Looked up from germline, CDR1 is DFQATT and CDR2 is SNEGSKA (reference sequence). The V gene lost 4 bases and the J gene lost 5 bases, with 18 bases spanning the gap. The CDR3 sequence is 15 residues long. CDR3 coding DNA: TGCAGTGCTACAGACGGAGGGGCCCTTAACAATGAGCAGTTCTTC. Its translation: CSATDGGALNNEQFF.

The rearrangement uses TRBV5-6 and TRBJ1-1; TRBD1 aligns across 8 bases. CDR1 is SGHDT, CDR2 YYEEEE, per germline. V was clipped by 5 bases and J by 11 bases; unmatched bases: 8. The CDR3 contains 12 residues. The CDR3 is CASSSDRVVAFF. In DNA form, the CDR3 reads TGTGCCAGCAGTTCGGACAGGGTAGTGGCTTTCTTT.

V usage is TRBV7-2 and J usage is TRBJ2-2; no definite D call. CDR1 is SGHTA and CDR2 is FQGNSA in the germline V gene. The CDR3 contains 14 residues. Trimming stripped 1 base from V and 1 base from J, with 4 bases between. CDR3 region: CASSLVWNTGELFF. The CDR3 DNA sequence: TGTGCCAGCAGCTTAGTCTGGAACACCGGGGAGCTGTTTTTT.

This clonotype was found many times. The CDR3 nucleotides are TGTGCCAGCAGCCATGTCGGGACAGGTTACACCGGGGAGCTGTTTTTT. This encodes CASSHVGTGYTGELFF. V and J are TRBV5-6 and TRBJ2-2; 8 bases agree with TRBD1. Germline CDR1 and CDR2: SGHDT and YYEEEE. The CDR3 spans 16 residues. V trimming: 4 bases; J trimming: 3 bases; junction bases outside the gene matches: 8.

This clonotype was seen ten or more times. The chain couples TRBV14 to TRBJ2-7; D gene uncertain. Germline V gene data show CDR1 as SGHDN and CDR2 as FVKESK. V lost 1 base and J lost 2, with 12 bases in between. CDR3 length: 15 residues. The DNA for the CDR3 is TGTGCCAGCAGCCAAGTAACAGCGAACCCCTACGAGCAGTACTTC. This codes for CASSQVTANPYEQYF.

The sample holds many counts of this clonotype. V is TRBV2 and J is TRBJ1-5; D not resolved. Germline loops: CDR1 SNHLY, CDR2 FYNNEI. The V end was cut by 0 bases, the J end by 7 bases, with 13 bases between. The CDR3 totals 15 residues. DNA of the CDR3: TGTGCCAGCAGTGAAGCGCTCAGTTTCCGGCAGCCCCAGCATTTT. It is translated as CASSEALSFRQPQHF. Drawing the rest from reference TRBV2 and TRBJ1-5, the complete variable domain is EPEVTQTPSHQVTQMGQEVILRCVPISNHLYFYWYRQILGQKVEFLVSFYNNEISEKSEIFDDQFSVERPDGSNFTLKIRSTKLEDSAMYFCASSEALSFRQPQHFGDGTRLSIL.

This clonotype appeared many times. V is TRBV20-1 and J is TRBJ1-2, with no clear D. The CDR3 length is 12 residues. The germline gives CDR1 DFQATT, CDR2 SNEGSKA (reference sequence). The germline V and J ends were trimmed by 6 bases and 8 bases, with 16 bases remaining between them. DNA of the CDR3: TGCAGTGCCACGCAGGCTCTCCTGGGCTACACCTTC. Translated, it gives CSATQALLGYTF.

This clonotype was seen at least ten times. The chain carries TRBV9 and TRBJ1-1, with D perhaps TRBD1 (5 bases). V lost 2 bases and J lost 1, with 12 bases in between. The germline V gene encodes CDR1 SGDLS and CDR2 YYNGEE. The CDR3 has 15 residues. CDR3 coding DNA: TGTGCCAGCAGCGTTGAGGAGGGACCGAACACTGAAGCTTTCTTT. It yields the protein CASSVEEGPNTEAFF.

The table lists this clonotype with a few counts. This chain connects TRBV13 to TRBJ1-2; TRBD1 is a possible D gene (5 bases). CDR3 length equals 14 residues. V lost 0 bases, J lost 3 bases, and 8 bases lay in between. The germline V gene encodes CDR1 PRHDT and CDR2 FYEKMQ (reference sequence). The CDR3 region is CASSLGQDYYGYTF. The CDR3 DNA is TGTGCCAGCAGCTTAGGACAGGATTACTATGGCTACACCTTC.